This T cell receptor (beta chain) was identified during a study of technical replicates of blood from a handful of donors. This clone was seen once. Produced via immunoSEQ multiplex PCR; TCRdb's table is partial and in-frame only. This sample has roughly 70,000 clones, with more than 85% found just once. Germline-derived CDR1 and CDR2 are SEHNR and FQNEAQ (reference sequence). The CDR3 extends over 16 amino acids. V dropped 7 bases and J dropped 4; count of bases not matched to a gene: 14. Sequencing used PBMCs. This chain links TRBV7-9 with TRBJ1-1, with 8 bases aligning to TRBD1. This receptor was obtained from a human donor in good health. Some clones in this sample may be carry-over from other donors' samples. The CDR3 DNA follows: TGTGCCAGCATCCTCGACAGGGGCGGTGGGAGCACTGAAGCTTTCTTT. Protein product: CASILDRGGGSTEAFF.